Shown below are 20 T cell receptor beta chains from a single sample sequenced in a study of CD8 T cells in ankylosing spondylitis. TCRdb reanalysed the 5' RACE reads using MiXCR and keeps one entry per CDR3 protein. The sample shows 200,000 or so distinct CDR3 sequences, roughly 24% of them seen only once. The source material was blood, either unsorted or a sorted T cell fraction (not recorded which). Receptors were obtained from a male donor with ankylosing spondylitis or in good health (not recorded which).

This clonotype was observed a few times. A much more abundant neighbour one base away suggests this may be a read error. This chain joins TRBV4-1 and TRBJ1-2; no firm D call. The CDR3 has 13 amino acids. Per the germline V gene, CDR1 is MGHRA and CDR2 is YSYEKL. The CDR3 DNA sequence: TGCGCCAGCAGCCAAGAAAGAGGGTTAGGCTACCCCTTC. This gives the protein CASSQERGLGYPF.

V usage is TRBV4-2 and J usage is TRBJ2-5, with 9 bases identical to TRBD2. Germline V gene sequence: CDR1 LGHNA, CDR2 YNFKEQ. This CDR3 has 13 amino acids. V was clipped by 3 bases and J by 10 bases; unmatched bases: 6. The CDR3 region is CASSQGSGSGQYF. In nucleotides, the CDR3 is TGTGCCAGCAGCCAGGGTAGCGGGAGCGGCCAGTACTTC.

This clonotype was seen many times. V and J are TRBV7-9 and TRBJ1-6; no clear D. The CDR3 spans 17 residues. The V end lost 1 base, the J end lost 0 bases, and 10 bases lay between the germline ends. CDR1 is SEHNR and CDR2 is FQNEAQ in the germline V gene (reference sequence). The CDR3 nucleotides are TGTGCCAGCAGCTTAGAAGGCCGGAGCTCCTATAATTCACCCCTCCACTTT. It codes for CASSLEGRSSYNSPLHF.

This clonotype has only a few counts. The rearrangement joins TRBV20-1 to TRBJ2-2; 11 nucleotides match TRBD2. The V gene end was trimmed by 2 bases and the J gene end by 5 bases; junction bases not matched to a gene: 1. The CDR3 has 14 amino acids. Germline V CDR1 and CDR2: DFQATT, SNEGSKA (reference sequence). DNA for the CDR3: TGCAGTGCTAGAACTAGCGGGAGTACCGGGGAGCTGTTTTTT. Translation gives CSARTSGSTGELFF.

This clonotype was observed at least ten times. This chain links TRBV24-1 with TRBJ2-1, with 7 bases lining up with TRBD2. J gave up 3 bases and V 3 bases, and 7 bases lay outside the gene matches. Germline V CDR1 and CDR2: KGHDR, SFDVKD. CDR3 length equals 16 residues. Here the CDR3 reads CATSDPLADLYNEQFF. CDR3 coding DNA: TGTGCCACCAGTGATCCTCTAGCGGACCTCTACAATGAGCAGTTCTTC.

The chain joins TRBV11-1 to TRBJ2-1; 8 bases align to TRBD2. In germline, CDR1 is SGHAT, CDR2 FQDESV (reference sequence). The CDR3 sequence is 15 residues long. V was pared by 6 bases and J by 6 bases, with 10 bases of the junction left unmatched. CDR3 region: CASSLLTGTSNEQFF. In DNA form, the CDR3 reads TGTGCCAGCAGTTTACTAACCGGGACTAGCAATGAGCAGTTCTTC.

The chain has TRBV25-1 and TRBJ1-5; D remains unclear. V lost 6 bases and J lost 0, with 9 bases in between. CDR1 and CDR2 (germline): MGHDK, SYGVNS. The CDR3 contains 14 residues. Here the CDR3 DNA reads TGTGCCAGCAGCCGCGCAGGTAGCAATCAGCCCCAGCATTTT. Protein product: CASSRAGSNQPQHF.

In this sample, this clonotype turned up a few times. The gene calls are TRBV12-3 or TRBV12-4 and TRBJ1-4, with unresolved D. Trimming shortened V by 10 bases and J by 0 bases, and 12 bases separated the two germline ends. This CDR3 is 14 amino acids long. In DNA form, the CDR3 reads TGTGCCACCACCGCCGGACCAACTAATGAAAAACTGTTTTTT. Residues: CATTAGPTNEKLFF.

This chain uses TRBV5-6 with TRBJ2-4, with D perhaps TRBD2 (5 bases). The CDR3 loop spans 12 amino acids. Per germline, CDR1 SGHDT and CDR2 YYEEEE. The V and J ends lost 2 bases and 6 bases respectively, with 6 bases between them. DNA of the CDR3: TGTGCCAGCAGCTTTGGAGGAAACATTCAGTACTTC. It is translated as CASSFGGNIQYF.

In this sample, this clonotype turned up many times. The chain joins TRBV29-1 to TRBJ2-1; no clear D gene. CDR3 size: 13 residues. Germline values: CDR1 SQVTM, CDR2 ANQGSEA. Trimming pared 6 bases from V and 5 bases from J, leaving 14 bases between. The CDR3, as DNA: TGCAGCGTGAAAACGGGTGGCCACAATGAGCAGTTCTTC. It encodes CSVKTGGHNEQFF.

This chain joins TRBV10-3 and TRBJ2-1; 8 bases are shared with TRBD1. J was trimmed by 7 bases and V by 6 bases; bases with no gene match: 8. Looked up from germline, CDR1 is ENHRY and CDR2 is SYGVKD. CDR3 length: 14 amino acids. CDR3 sequence reads: CAIRKTGERNEQFF. Written as DNA, the CDR3 is TGTGCCATCAGAAAGACAGGGGAGAGGAATGAGCAGTTCTTC.

The chain uses TRBV5-4 and TRBJ2-1, with D tentatively TRBD2 (6 bases). Germline CDR1 and CDR2: SGHNT and YYREEE (reference sequence). V was cut by 6 bases and J by 7 bases, with 14 bases left in between. CDR3 length equals 13 residues. As DNA, the CDR3 is TGTGCCAGCAACCGCATGGAGGGGAATGAGCAGTTCTTC. Its protein is CASNRMEGNEQFF.

About this clonotype itself: This could be a read error, since a much larger clone is one nucleotide away. This rearrangement joins TRBV20-1 to TRBJ2-3; D call uncertain. V gave up 3 bases and J gave up 0 bases, with 4 bases separating them. The CDR3 is 12 amino acids. Per the germline V gene, CDR1 is DFQATT and CDR2 is SNEGSKA (reference sequence). The CDR3, as DNA: TGCAGTGCTAGCCGGAGCACAGATACGCAGTATTTT. This sequence encodes CSASRSTDTQYF.

This rearrangement joins TRBV18 to TRBJ1-1; D may be TRBD1 (6 bases). The germline gives CDR1 KGHSH, CDR2 LQKENI. CDR3 length equals 15 residues. The CDR3 nucleotides read TGTGTTAGCTCACTCCCGGGGGCGGTGAACACTGAAGCTTTCTTT. Its translation is CVSSLPGAVNTEAFF.

This chain connects TRBV20-1 to TRBJ2-1; the D gene could be TRBD1 or TRBD2 (5 bases each). The CDR3 consists of 10 residues. Looked up from germline, CDR1 is DFQATT and CDR2 is SNEGSKA (reference sequence). V was shortened by 3 bases and J by 14 bases, with 11 bases between the two germline ends. The CDR3 reads CSASPQGEFF. CDR3 nucleotide sequence: TGCAGTGCTAGTCCCCAGGGAGAGTTCTTC.

In this sample, this clonotype turned up many times. The V and J genes are TRBV5-6 and TRBJ2-1; D might be TRBD1 (5 bases). Trimming shortened V by 2 bases and J by 8 bases, and 14 bases separated the two germline ends. CDR3 length: 14 residues. From germline, CDR1 is SGHDT and CDR2 YYEEEE. The DNA for the CDR3 is TGTGCCAGCAGCTTACAGGCGGCTGTGGATGAGCAGTTCTTC. Amino acid sequence: CASSLQAAVDEQFF.

This sequence joins TRBV9 and TRBJ2-7; D uncertain. Germline V gene data show CDR1 as SGDLS and CDR2 as YYNGEE. Trimming shortened V by 4 bases and J by 5 bases, and 13 bases separated the two germline ends. The CDR3 has 13 residues. The CDR3 DNA reads as TGTGCCAGCAGCCCCAGTGGCAATCACGAGCAGTACTTC. This encodes CASSPSGNHEQYF. The whole variable domain, remainder taken from reference TRBV9 and TRBJ2-7, is DSGVTQTPKHLITATGQRVTLRCSPRSGDLSVYWYQQSLDQGLQFLIQYYNGEERAKGNILERFSAQQFPDLHSELNLSSLELGDSALYFCASSPSGNHEQYFGPGTRLTVT.

The sample holds a few counts of this clonotype. The rearrangement joins TRBV15 to TRBJ1-5; 7 positions agree with TRBD1. With 0 bases clipped from V and 9 bases from J, the junction kept 11 bases outside the gene matches. CDR3 length: 16 residues. Germline CDR1 reads LNHNV; CDR2 reads YYDKDF (reference sequence). CDR3 sequence reads: CATSRDQGGLRVPQHF. CDR3 DNA: TGTGCCACCAGCAGAGATCAAGGGGGCCTAAGGGTGCCCCAGCATTTT.

This clonotype was seen at least ten times. The J gene is TRBJ2-7, the V gene TRBV5-1; 11 bases fit TRBD1. The CDR3 spans 16 residues. V gave up 4 bases and J gave up 3 bases; unmatched junction bases: 9. Germline loops: CDR1 SGHRS, CDR2 YFSETQ. CDR3 sequence reads: CASSRWTGGADYEQYF. The CDR3 nucleotides are TGCGCCAGCAGCAGATGGACAGGGGGCGCAGACTACGAGCAGTACTTC.

This clonotype was seen once. The V call is TRBV6-1, the J call TRBJ1-5; 8 nucleotides align to TRBD1. The CDR3 extends over 13 amino acids. Trimming took 6 bases from V and 4 from J; bases not matched to a gene: 2. The germline gives CDR1 MNHNS, CDR2 SASEGT. The CDR3 region has the DNA TGTGCCAGCAGAGACAGGGGTAATCAGCCCCAGCATTTT. The encoded protein is CASRDRGNQPQHF.